A single sample gave rise to the 26 T cell receptor beta chains below, sequenced in a study of shared clonotypes between healthy human individuals. The table came from immunoSEQ multiplex PCR; TCRdb's copy has only in-frame clones and leaves some out. The table lists approximately 1,500,000 clones, under 99% of them singletons, with approximately 0.44% in the top ten. Sample: naive CD4+ T cells sorted from blood. Subset specified: CD45RA+ positively selected. The receptors derive from a man under 40 in good health.

V is TRBV9 and J is TRBJ2-3, with unresolved D. Germline assignment: CDR1 SGDLS and CDR2 YYNGEE. Trimming cost V 4 bases and J 0 bases, with 9 bases left between them. CDR3 length: 14 amino acids. The CDR3 spells CASSTRTSTDTQYF. CDR3 in DNA: TGTGCCAGCAGCACCCGGACGAGCACAGATACGCAGTATTTT.

Points on this clone: One end of the junction varies from germline; a read error may be responsible. The V and J genes are TRBV7-7 and TRBJ2-1, with a possible D match to TRBD2 (6 bases). This CDR3 is 14 amino acids long. Germline V gene lookup returns CDR1 SSHAT and CDR2 FNYEAQ (reference sequence). The DNA for the CDR3 is TGTGCTAGCAGCCCCCGGGACTTCATCGGAGAGCAGTTCTTC. It yields the protein CASSPRDFIGEQFF.

The rearrangement uses TRBV28 and TRBJ2-7; the match to TRBD1 covers 9 bases. Germline V CDR1 and CDR2: MDHEN, SYDVKM. Trimming cost V 6 bases and J 3 bases; bases outside gene matches: 9. CDR3 size: 15 residues. This chain's CDR3 is CASSLDRGFHYEQYF. The CDR3 coding sequence is TGTGCCAGCAGCCTTGACAGGGGGTTCCACTACGAGCAGTACTTC.

The gene calls are TRBV27 and TRBJ2-2; D is possibly TRBD1 (5 bases). Between the trimmed V and J ends, which lost 0 bases and 6 bases, there was a span of 8 bases. Germline V gene sequence: CDR1 MNHEY, CDR2 SMNVEV (reference sequence). The CDR3 contains 14 residues. CDR3 in DNA: TGTGCCAGCAGTTTATCGGAAGGGGCCGGGGAGCTGTTTTTT. Its translation: CASSLSEGAGELFF.

V usage is TRBV5-6 and J usage is TRBJ2-6, with TRBD1 matching 11 bases. This CDR3 spans 16 amino acids. Trimming at V came to 4 bases and at J to 4 bases, leaving 4 bases not matched to a gene. Germline values: CDR1 SGHDT, CDR2 YYEEEE. CDR3 coding DNA: TGTGCCAGCAGCCTGGACAGGGGGCAAGGGGCCAACGTCCTGACTTTC. This sequence encodes CASSLDRGQGANVLTF.

The chain has TRBV9 and TRBJ2-1, with no clear D. The CDR3 covers 16 residues. CDR1 and CDR2 from the germline V gene are SGDLS and YYNGEE. V lost 0 bases and J lost 6, with 16 bases in between. The CDR3 here is CASSVAGHKFLNEQFF. The CDR3 region has the DNA TGTGCCAGCAGCGTAGCCGGGCATAAATTCCTCAATGAGCAGTTCTTC.

The chain's CDR3 is CASGLVPNRDGYTF. CDR3 in DNA: TGTGCTAGTGGTTTGGTCCCGAACAGAGATGGCTACACCTTC. V gene TRBV12-5 combines with J gene TRBJ1-2; D ambiguous. The CDR3 contains 14 residues. Germline CDR1 reads LGHNT; CDR2 reads FRNRAP. V lost 0 bases, J lost 6 bases, and 11 bases lay in between.

This sequence joins TRBV13 and TRBJ1-1; D uncertain. The CDR3 covers 12 residues. The germline V gene has CDR1 PRHDT and CDR2 FYEKMQ (reference sequence). Trimming removed 5 bases at V and 11 bases at J, with 15 bases between. The DNA of the CDR3 is TGTGCCAGCAGCAGAGAAATGTGGCGGGCTTTCTTT. The encoded protein is CASSREMWRAFF.

The gene calls are TRBV25-1 and TRBJ1-2; perhaps TRBD1 as D (6 bases). Trimming pared 2 bases from V and 5 bases from J, leaving 9 bases between. CDR3 length equals 13 residues. Per germline, CDR1 MGHDK and CDR2 SYGVNS. CDR3 in amino acids: CASSEGQTYGYTF. DNA of the CDR3: TGTGCCAGCAGTGAAGGACAGACTTATGGCTACACCTTC.

CDR3 in amino acids: CASSEERTAFYEQYF. CDR3 bases: TGTGCCAGCAGTGAAGAGCGGACAGCCTTCTACGAGCAGTACTTC. The genes are TRBV2 and TRBJ2-7; tentative D call: TRBD1 (6 bases). Germline assignment: CDR1 SNHLY and CDR2 FYNNEI. Trimming removed 1 base from V and 3 bases from J, with 13 bases in between. The CDR3 contains 15 residues.

CDR3 protein: CASSPLPQRYEQYF. The CDR3 DNA follows: TGTGCCAGCAGCCCATTGCCACAGCGCTACGAGCAGTACTTC. The chain carries TRBV5-6 and TRBJ2-7; no clear D. Germline assignment: CDR1 SGHDT and CDR2 YYEEEE. The ends were cut back, 4 bases at V and 3 bases at J, with 14 bases in the middle. The CDR3 extends over 14 amino acids.

J is TRBJ2-7 and V is TRBV7-9; 14 bases line up with TRBD2. V dropped 3 bases and J dropped 5; count of bases not matched to a gene: 6. The CDR3 loop spans 16 amino acids. CDR1 and CDR2 (germline): SEHNR, FQNEAQ (reference sequence). CDR3: CASSLGLAGASHEQYF. CDR3 nucleotides: TGTGCCAGCAGCTTGGGACTAGCGGGAGCGTCACACGAGCAGTACTTC.

The V and J genes are TRBV28 and TRBJ1-1; D perhaps matches TRBD1 (6 bases). The V and J ends lost 2 bases and 1 base respectively, with 17 bases between them. CDR1 and CDR2 (germline): MDHEN, SYDVKM. This CDR3 region has 17 residues. The CDR3 here is CASSLARRQEANTEAFF. CDR3 in DNA: TGTGCCAGCAGTTTAGCCCGCAGACAGGAGGCGAACACTGAAGCTTTCTTT.

The chain couples TRBV19 to TRBJ2-1; D not resolved. With 3 bases removed from V and 9 bases from J, the gap between germline ends came to 6 bases. Germline V gene lookup returns CDR1 LNHDA and CDR2 SQIVND (reference sequence). The CDR3 has 11 amino acids. The CDR3 region has the DNA TGTGCCAGTAGTATTAGGCGTGAGCAGTTCTTC. Encoded protein: CASSIRREQFF. Complete variable domain (other parts from reference TRBV19 and TRBJ2-1): DGGITQSPKYLFRKEGQNVTLSCEQNLNHDAMYWYRQDPGQGLRLIYYSQIVNDFQKGDIAEGYSVSREKKESFPLTVTSAQKNPTAFYLCASSIRREQFFGPGTRLTVL.

Here the CDR3 DNA reads TGTGCCAGCATCCCTAGCGGGACCCCCTACGAGCAGTACTTC. It yields the protein CASIPSGTPYEQYF. J is TRBJ2-7 and V is TRBV28, with TRBD2 matching 9 bases. V shed 7 bases and J 2 bases; nucleotides not matched to a gene: 6. Germline lookup yields CDR1 MDHEN and CDR2 SYDVKM. The CDR3 consists of 14 residues.

The CDR3 coding sequence is TGCGCCAGCAGCACCTCCGGGACTCCTCATACGCAGTATTTT. Translated: CASSTSGTPHTQYF. The gene calls are TRBV5-1 and TRBJ2-3, with TRBD2 as a possible D gene (6 bases). The CDR3 loop spans 14 amino acids. The germline V gene has CDR1 SGHRS and CDR2 YFSETQ. V was shortened by 4 bases and J by 7 bases, with 16 bases between the two germline ends.

The V call is TRBV5-4, the J call TRBJ2-7; 7 bases line up with TRBD2. V shed 4 bases, J shed 6 bases, and the junction held 16 bases outside the gene matches. CDR1 and CDR2 (germline): SGHNT, YYREEE (reference sequence). This CDR3 comprises 16 residues. The DNA of the CDR3 is TGTGCCAGCAGCCCCGGGGGGTGGATCCGGGCAGGCGAGCAGTACTTC. As protein: CASSPGGWIRAGEQYF. The whole variable domain, filled in from reference TRBV5-4 and TRBJ2-7, reads ETGVTQSPTHLIKTRGQQVTLRCSSQSGHNTVSWYQQALGQGPQFIFQYYREEENGRGNFPPRFSGLQFPNYSSELNVNALELDDSALYLCASSPGGWIRAGEQYFGPGTRLTVT.

To note about this clone: At the DNA level, this CDR3 is encoded by other sequences in the same sample as well. This chain links TRBV18 with TRBJ2-7; D perhaps matches TRBD2 (6 bases). The V end lost 0 bases, the J end lost 4 bases, and 10 bases lay between the germline ends. Germline V gene data show CDR1 as KGHSH and CDR2 as LQKENI. This CDR3 is 14 amino acids long. CDR3 amino acids: CASSPPGLPYEQYF. The DNA for the CDR3 is TGTGCCAGCTCACCACCGGGACTTCCATACGAGCAGTACTTC.

V gene TRBV10-3 combines with J gene TRBJ2-5, with TRBD1 matching over 7 bases. V was pared by 8 bases and J by 4 bases, with 4 bases of the junction left unmatched. Germline V gene lookup returns CDR1 ENHRY and CDR2 SYGVKD. This CDR3 has 12 amino acids. As DNA, the CDR3 is TGTGCCATCCGACAGGGCGCAGAGACCCAGTACTTC. It yields the protein CAIRQGAETQYF.

About this clone itself: The same CDR3 arises from other DNA sequences in this sample as well. V usage is TRBV9 and J usage is TRBJ2-7; a weak D match, TRBD2 (6 bases). The CDR3 sequence is 14 residues long. V lost 0 bases, J lost 3 bases, and 10 bases lay in between. Per germline, CDR1 SGDLS and CDR2 YYNGEE. The CDR3 sequence: CASSVGTTSYEQYF. In DNA form, the CDR3 reads TGTGCCAGCAGCGTAGGGACTACGAGCTACGAGCAGTACTTC.

The genes are TRBV5-1 and TRBJ2-1, with D unclear. Germline V CDR1 and CDR2: SGHRS, YFSETQ. The CDR3 is 20 residues long. Between the trimmed V and J ends, which lost 4 bases and 0 bases, there was a span of 26 bases. The CDR3 DNA follows: TGCGCCAGCAGCCCTTTCGGGTGGAGCACGACAATGAGCTCCTACAATGAGCAGTTCTTC. This gives the protein CASSPFGWSTTMSSYNEQFF. Combining the CDR3 with reference TRBV5-1 and TRBJ2-1 gives the whole variable domain KAGVTQTPRYLIKTRGQQVTLSCSPISGHRSVSWYQQTPGQGLQFLFEYFSETQRNKGNFPGRFSGRQFSNSRSEMNVSTLELGDSALYLCASSPFGWSTTMSSYNEQFFGPGTRLTVL.

This clone was seen once. V and J are TRBV6-5 and TRBJ1-1, with a possible D match to TRBD1 (6 bases). CDR1 is MNHEY and CDR2 is SVGAGI in the germline V gene. CDR3 length: 12 residues. V dropped 4 bases and J dropped 11 bases, with 14 bases sitting between them. CDR3 DNA: TGTGCCAGCAGTTTTCCCGGACAGACGGCTTTCTTT. It yields the protein CASSFPGQTAFF.

This clone occurred once. The rearrangement links TRBV7-6 to TRBJ2-4; 12 nucleotides align to TRBD2. The germline gives CDR1 SGHVS, CDR2 FNYEAQ. V lost 5 bases and J lost 7; bases outside the gene matches: 9. The CDR3 runs 16 residues. CDR3 in amino acids: CASSPTSGRSENIQYF. The CDR3 DNA reads TGTGCCAGCAGCCCGACTAGCGGGAGATCGGAGAACATTCAGTACTTC.

The sample holds a few counts of this clone. The rearrangement links TRBV2 to TRBJ2-7; 9 nucleotides align to TRBD1. The V and J ends lost 6 bases and 3 bases, in that order; junction bases with no gene match: 9. In germline, CDR1 is SNHLY, CDR2 FYNNEI. The CDR3 is 15 amino acids. Here the CDR3 DNA reads TGTGCCAGCAGCAAGACAGGGGGAGTAATCTACGAGCAGTACTTC. As protein: CASSKTGGVIYEQYF.

The chain employs TRBV4-1 and TRBJ2-1; the match to TRBD2 covers 9 bases. V shed 4 bases and J 8 bases; nucleotides not matched to a gene: 12. The CDR3 sequence is 16 residues long. Germline values: CDR1 MGHRA, CDR2 YSYEKL. For the CDR3, the DNA is TGCGCCAGCAGCCTAGTCCCCGGGACTAGCTTCTATGAGCAGTTCTTC. Amino acids: CASSLVPGTSFYEQFF.

As to this clone: Relative to the germline gene, one junction end is altered; a read error may explain this. CDR3 protein: CASSLARLSCYEQYF. The CDR3 coding sequence is TGTGCTAGCAGCTTAGCGAGGTTATCCTGCTACGAGCAGTACTTC. The chain uses TRBV7-7 and TRBJ2-7; D might be TRBD2 (5 bases). The germline V gene has CDR1 SSHAT and CDR2 FNYEAQ (reference sequence). CDR3 length: 15 amino acids.